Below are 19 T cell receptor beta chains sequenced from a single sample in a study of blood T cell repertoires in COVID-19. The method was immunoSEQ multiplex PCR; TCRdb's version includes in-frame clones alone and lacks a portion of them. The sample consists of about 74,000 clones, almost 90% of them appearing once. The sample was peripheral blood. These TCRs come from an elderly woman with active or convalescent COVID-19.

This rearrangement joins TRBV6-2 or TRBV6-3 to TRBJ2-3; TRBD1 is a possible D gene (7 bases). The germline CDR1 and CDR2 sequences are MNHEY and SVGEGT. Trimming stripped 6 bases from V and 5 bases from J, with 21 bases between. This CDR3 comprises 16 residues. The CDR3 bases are TGTGCCAGCAGCTTCCAGGACAGGTGGAGGGAAGATACGCAGTATTTT. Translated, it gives CASSFQDRWREDTQYF.

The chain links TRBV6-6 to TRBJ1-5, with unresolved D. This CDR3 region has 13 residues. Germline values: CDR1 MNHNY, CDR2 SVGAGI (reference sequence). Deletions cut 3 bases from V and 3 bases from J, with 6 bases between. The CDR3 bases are TGTGCCAGCAGTTATGTAGACAATCAGCCCCAGCATTTT. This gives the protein CASSYVDNQPQHF.

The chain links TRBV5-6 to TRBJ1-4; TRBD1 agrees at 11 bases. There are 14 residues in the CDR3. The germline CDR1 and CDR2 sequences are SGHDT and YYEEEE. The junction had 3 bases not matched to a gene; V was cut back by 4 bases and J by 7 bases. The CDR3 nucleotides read TGTGCCAGCAGCCGGACAGGGGGCGGTGAAAAACTGTTTTTT. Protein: CASSRTGGGEKLFF.

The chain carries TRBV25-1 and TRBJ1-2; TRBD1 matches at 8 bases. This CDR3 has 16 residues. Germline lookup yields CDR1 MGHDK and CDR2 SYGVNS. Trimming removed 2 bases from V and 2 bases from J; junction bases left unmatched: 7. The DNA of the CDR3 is TGTGCCAGCAGTGAACACAGGGGGAAAGGAAACTATGGCTACACCTTC. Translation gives CASSEHRGKGNYGYTF.

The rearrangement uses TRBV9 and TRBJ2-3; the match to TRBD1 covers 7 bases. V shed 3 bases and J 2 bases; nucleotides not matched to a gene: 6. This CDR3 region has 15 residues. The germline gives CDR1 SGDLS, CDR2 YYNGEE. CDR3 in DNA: TGTGCCAGCAGCGAAGGGGGCGGATTCACAGATACGCAGTATTTT. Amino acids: CASSEGGGFTDTQYF.

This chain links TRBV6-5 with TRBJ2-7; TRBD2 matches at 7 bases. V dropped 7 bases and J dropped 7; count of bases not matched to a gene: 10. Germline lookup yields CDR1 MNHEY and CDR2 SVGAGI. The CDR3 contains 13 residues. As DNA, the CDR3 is TGTGCCAGCACCCGGGGGGACCTCTATGAGCAGTACTTC. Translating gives CASTRGDLYEQYF.

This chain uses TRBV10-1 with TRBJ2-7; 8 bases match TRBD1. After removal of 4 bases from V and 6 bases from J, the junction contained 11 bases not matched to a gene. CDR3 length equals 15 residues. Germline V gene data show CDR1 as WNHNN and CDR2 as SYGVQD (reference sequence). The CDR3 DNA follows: TGCGCCAGCAGTGTCCCCGGACAGGGTCTGGCCGAGCAGTACTTC. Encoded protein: CASSVPGQGLAEQYF.

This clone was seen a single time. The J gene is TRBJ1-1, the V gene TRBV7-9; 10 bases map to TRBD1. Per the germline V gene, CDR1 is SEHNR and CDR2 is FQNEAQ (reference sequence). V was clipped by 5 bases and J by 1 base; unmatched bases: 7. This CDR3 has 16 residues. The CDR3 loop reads CASSTGTGAPNTEAFF. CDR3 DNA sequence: TGTGCCAGCAGCACCGGGACAGGGGCGCCGAACACTGAAGCTTTCTTT.

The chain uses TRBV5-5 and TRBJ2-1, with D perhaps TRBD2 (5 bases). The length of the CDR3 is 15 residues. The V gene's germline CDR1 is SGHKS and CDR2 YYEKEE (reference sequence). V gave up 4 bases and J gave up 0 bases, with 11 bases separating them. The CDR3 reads CASSPLRVSYNEQFF. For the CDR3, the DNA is TGTGCCAGCAGCCCCCTGAGGGTCTCCTACAATGAGCAGTTCTTC.

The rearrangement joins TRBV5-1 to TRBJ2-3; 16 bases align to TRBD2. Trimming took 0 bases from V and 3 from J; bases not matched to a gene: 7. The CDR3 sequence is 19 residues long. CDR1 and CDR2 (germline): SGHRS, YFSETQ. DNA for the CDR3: TGCGCCAGCAGCTTGGTGGGGACTAGCGGGAGGGCCTCTACAGATACGCAGTATTTT. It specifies CASSLVGTSGRASTDTQYF.

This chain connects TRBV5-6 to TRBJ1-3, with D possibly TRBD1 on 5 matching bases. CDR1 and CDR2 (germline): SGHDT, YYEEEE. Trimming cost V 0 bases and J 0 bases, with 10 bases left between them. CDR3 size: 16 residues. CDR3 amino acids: CASSLGGLISGNTIYF. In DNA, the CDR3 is TGTGCCAGCAGCTTGGGGGGCCTAATCTCTGGAAACACCATATATTTT.

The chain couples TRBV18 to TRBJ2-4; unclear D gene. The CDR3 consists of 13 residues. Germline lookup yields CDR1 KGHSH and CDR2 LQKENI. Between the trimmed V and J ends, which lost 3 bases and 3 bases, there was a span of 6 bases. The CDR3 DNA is TGTGCCAGCTCACCCCCGGGCAAAAACATTCAGTACTTC. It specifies CASSPPGKNIQYF.

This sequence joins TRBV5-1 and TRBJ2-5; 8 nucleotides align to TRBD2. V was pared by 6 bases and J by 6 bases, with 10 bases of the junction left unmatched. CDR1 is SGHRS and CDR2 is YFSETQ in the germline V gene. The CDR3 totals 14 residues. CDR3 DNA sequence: TGCGCCAGCAACCTAGCGGGTGACCGAAAGACCCAGTACTTC. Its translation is CASNLAGDRKTQYF. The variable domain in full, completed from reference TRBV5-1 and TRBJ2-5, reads KAGVTQTPRYLIKTRGQQVTLSCSPISGHRSVSWYQQTPGQGLQFLFEYFSETQRNKGNFPGRFSGRQFSNSRSEMNVSTLELGDSALYLCASNLAGDRKTQYFGPGTRLLVL.

Here the CDR3 reads CASSFWDSPDTQYF. The CDR3 region has the DNA TGTGCCAGCAGTTTCTGGGACAGTCCAGATACGCAGTATTTT. The chain uses TRBV6-5 and TRBJ2-3; TRBD1 aligns across 7 bases. V shed 4 bases, J shed 4 bases, and the junction held 5 bases outside the gene matches. This CDR3 region has 14 residues. From germline, CDR1 is MNHEY and CDR2 SVGAGI.

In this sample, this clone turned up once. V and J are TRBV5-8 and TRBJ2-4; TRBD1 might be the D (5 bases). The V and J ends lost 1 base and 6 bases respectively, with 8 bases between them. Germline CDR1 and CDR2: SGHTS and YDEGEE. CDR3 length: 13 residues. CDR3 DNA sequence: TGTGCCAGCAGCTTGTTTCAGGGAAACATTCAGTACTTC. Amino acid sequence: CASSLFQGNIQYF.

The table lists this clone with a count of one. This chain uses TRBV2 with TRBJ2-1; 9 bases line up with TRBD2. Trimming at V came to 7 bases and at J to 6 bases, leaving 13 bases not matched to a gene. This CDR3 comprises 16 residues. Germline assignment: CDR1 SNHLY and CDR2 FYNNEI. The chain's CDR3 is CASNAGGIAIPNEQFF. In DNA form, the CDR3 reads TGTGCCAGCAACGCGGGAGGGATTGCTATCCCCAATGAGCAGTTCTTC.

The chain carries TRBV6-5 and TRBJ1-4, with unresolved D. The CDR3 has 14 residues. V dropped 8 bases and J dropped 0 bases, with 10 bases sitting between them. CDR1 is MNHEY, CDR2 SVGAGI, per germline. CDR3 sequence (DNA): TGTGCCAGCGTTCCGGGAACAACTAATGAAAAACTGTTTTTT. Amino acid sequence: CASVPGTTNEKLFF.

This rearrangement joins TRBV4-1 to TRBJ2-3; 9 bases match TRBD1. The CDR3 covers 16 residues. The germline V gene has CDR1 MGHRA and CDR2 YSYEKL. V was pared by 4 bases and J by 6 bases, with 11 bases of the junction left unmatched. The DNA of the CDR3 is TGCGCCAGCAGCCCCCGGGACAGGGTGCGTGGGGATACGCAGTATTTT. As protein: CASSPRDRVRGDTQYF.

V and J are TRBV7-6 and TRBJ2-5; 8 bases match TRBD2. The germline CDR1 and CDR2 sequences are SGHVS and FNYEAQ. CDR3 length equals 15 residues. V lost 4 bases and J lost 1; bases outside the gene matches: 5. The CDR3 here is CASSSLAGRQETQYF. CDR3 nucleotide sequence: TGTGCCAGCAGCTCCTTAGCGGGACGCCAAGAGACCCAGTACTTC.